This TCR beta chain is from a study of cytomegalovirus exposure and HLA in healthy donors. Use of 60 Vbeta and 13 Jbeta primers characterized the PCR. Sequencing used immunoSEQ multiplex PCR; TCRdb keeps in-frame clones, though not all of them. The data show about 110,000 clones, about 70% seen once. General study results and limits: Earlier findings revealed that most TCR beta V segments proved productive either about 90% or about 30% of the time. Many donors shared some public TCRs, even though most TCR sequences were rare. Most subjects had HLA-A and HLA-B alleles reportedly predicted accurately by TCR beta sequences.

This clone was observed a few times. What it binds is unknown. A read error may account for a junction end that differs from germline. This CDR3 contains 15 residues. This TCR was sampled from a woman aged 40 to 49 in good health and CMV-seronegative. V usage is TRBV5-3 and J usage is TRBJ1-1, with a possible D match to TRBD1 (5 bases). TRBV5-3 has ORF status, its function being uncertain. Specimen: PBMCs. In DNA, the CDR3 is TGCGCCAGCAGCCAAGACAGCCAAGCAGGGTTTAAAGCTTTCTTT. Amino acid sequence: CASSQDSQAGFKAFF.